This TCR beta chain was captured by sequencing in a study of T cell clonotyping in hematopoietic cell transplantation. Looking at the study overall: Cytoreduction preceded collection of pretransplant recipient samples.

Measured with immunoSEQ multiplex PCR; TCRdb has only the in-frame clones, and not every one. The sample contains 35,000 to 45,000 clones, approximately 95% of which appear only once. With regard to this clone: Its antigen is currently unknown.

Sample time point: recipient sample about 28 days before transplant, after cytoreduction. Recipient blood drawn about 28 days pretransplant and days 30, 100, 180 after. Whole-study findings and limits: Graft donor and pretransplant recipient Inverse Simpson Index values predicted broader posttransplant TCR diversity. Recipient TCR diversity dropped after transplant; expanded clonotypes rose from day 30 to 180.

The germline gives CDR1 SGHTA, CDR2 FQGNSA. The CDR3 has 12 residues. Trimming removed 6 bases from V and 6 bases from J, with 11 bases in between. Sequenced here: peripheral blood mononuclear cells, sampled before stem cell transplant. The sequence was collected from a man aged 35 to 55 with chronic myeloid leukemia. Some clones in this sample may be carry-over from other donors' samples. The chain links TRBV7-2 to TRBJ2-5; no clear D. In nucleotides, the CDR3 is TGTGCCAGCAGGTTACAAAGACAGACCCAGTACTTC. Its protein is CASRLQRQTQYF.